The clone carrying this T cell receptor (beta chain) was observed a single time. This sample was taken from a study of shared clonotypes between healthy human individuals. Donors were healthy HIV-negative adults without recent acute infections or vaccinations. DNA from unsorted PBMC was sequenced on ten immunoSEQ deep assay plates. Authors' data handling: Filtering differed for immunoSEQ, which gave only junction sequences without quality scores. Assay: immunoSEQ multiplex PCR; the TCRdb copy retains only in-frame clones and omits some. The DNA gave D and trimming, while V, J and clone size come from that table. Of some 470,000 clones in the sample, over 65% were seen once. V lost 4 bases, J lost 6 bases, and 2 bases stayed unmatched. The CDR3 runs to 14 residues. Germline CDR1 is SGHRS and CDR2 is YFSETQ.

The source is a woman aged 35 to 49 in good health. Some clones in this sample may be carry-over from other donors' samples. The chain joins TRBV5-1 to TRBJ1-6; the match to TRBD1 covers 9 bases. The sequencing input was PBMCs. CDR3 region: CASSVDRGNSPLHF. In DNA, the CDR3 is TGCGCCAGCAGCGTGGACAGGGGTAATTCACCCCTCCACTTT.